This is a list of T cell receptor beta chains from one sample in a study of control samples from healthy donors and cancer patients. Some clones are missing from TCRdb's copy, which holds only in-frame ones; the method was immunoSEQ multiplex PCR. The sample gives over 150,000 clones, less than 95% of which show up once; roughly 15% is in the top ten. Specimen: PBMCs. The receptors derive from a man between 60 and 75 years old with colorectal cancer. CDR3s include the opening cysteine and the closing phenylalanine or tryptophan. The D gene is left open where the match is weak. Clone size is given for some rows only: seen once, a few or many times, or a class if the clone is expanded.

>TRBD2|.|TRBJ2-3|TRBV10-2|18
TGCGCCAGCAGTGAGGACGGAGCGGGGGGACCTAGCACAGATACGCAGTATTTT
CASSEDGAGGPSTDTQYF
>.|.|TRBJ1-1|TRBV4-3|13
TGCGCCAGCAGCCAAGATCGAAAGAGGGAAGCTTTCTTT
CASSQDRKREAFF
>.|.|TRBJ2-3|TRBV7-2|14
TGTGCCAGCAGCTTAGCCGAGAACACAGATACGCAGTATTTT
CASSLAENTDTQYF
>.|.|TRBJ2-5|TRBV5-1|14
TGCGCCAGCAGCATTTCTCCGGGGGTAGAGACCCAGTACTTC
CASSISPGVETQYF
>TRBD2|.|TRBJ2-1|TRBV29-1|12
TGCAGCGCCCCTAGCGGGGGGAATGAGCAGTTCTTC
CSAPSGGNEQFF
>.|.|TRBJ2-1|TRBV27|14
TGTGCCAGTCAGCCCCGGGGTCCCTACAATGAGCAGTTCTTC
CASQPRGPYNEQFF
>.|.|TRBJ1-2|TRBV7-9|15
TGTGCCAGCAGCTTAGGTCAGGGCCCCCCGGAAGGCTACACCTTC
CASSLGQGPPEGYTF
>.|.|TRBJ2-5|TRBV6-6|14
TGTGCCAGCAGTTCAAACATGATCCAAGAGACCCAGTACTTC
CASSSNMIQETQYF
>TRBD1|.|TRBJ2-1|TRBV3-1/TRBV3-2|15
TGTGCCAGCAGCCCTGCGGACAGGGTCTCGGATGAGCAGTTCTTC
CASSPADRVSDEQFF
>TRBD1|once|TRBJ2-1|TRBV29-1|13
TGCAGCGTTGGAATGGGACAGGGGTCGGTGCAGTTCTTC
CSVGMGQGSVQFF
>TRBD1|.|TRBJ1-4|TRBV5-5|18
TGTGCCAGCAGCTACGGATTGAGGGGGCGAGTATGGCCGAATCAACTGTTTTTT
CASSYGLRGRVWPNQLFF
>TRBD1|.|TRBJ1-1|TRBV12-5|14
TGTGCTAGTGGTTTGGCAGGGGGGAACACTGAAGCTTTCTTT
CASGLAGGNTEAFF
>.|.|TRBJ1-5|TRBV19|15
TGTGCCAGTGCGCAGGCTGGGGGTATTATTCAGCCCCAGCATTTT
CASAQAGGIIQPQHF
>.|.|TRBJ1-6|TRBV5-1|18
TGCGCCAGCAGCTACACGGAGGCGGGGGGAGCCTATAATTCACCCCTCCACTTT
CASSYTEAGGAYNSPLHF
>.|.|TRBJ1-4|TRBV5-6|18
TGTGCCAGCAGCTTTTTTGGGGAAGATGGGTCTATTGGGGAAAAACTGTTTTTT
CASSFFGEDGSIGEKLFF
>.|.|TRBJ2-2|TRBV7-9|16
TGTGCCAGCAGCCGAACAACAACAGGGGACTCCGGGGAGCTGTTTTTT
CASSRTTTGDSGELFF
>.|.|TRBJ2-1|TRBV19|15
TGTGCCAGTAGTATAGGGGCGAGCTCCTACAATGAGCAGTTCTTC
CASSIGASSYNEQFF
>TRBD1|.|TRBJ1-5|TRBV27|15
TGTGCCAGCAGTTCACAGGGGGCAGGGAATCAGCCCCAGCATTTT
CASSSQGAGNQPQHF
>.|once|TRBJ1-4|TRBV28|16
TGTGCCAGCAGTTTGGGGGTTTCGGGTACTAATGAAAAACTGTTTTTT
CASSLGVSGTNEKLFF
>.|.|TRBJ2-7|TRBV24-1|13
TGTGCCACCAAGGAGGGAGGAAGCTACGAGCAGTACTTC
CATKEGGSYEQYF
>.|once|TRBJ2-3|TRBV6-5|13
TGTGCCAGCAATTCTGGGCGGACAGATACGCAGTATTTT
CASNSGRTDTQYF
>TRBD2|.|TRBJ2-5|TRBV5-1|16
TGCGCCAGCAGCTTCCCGGGACTAGCGGGGGAAGAGACCCAGTACTTC
CASSFPGLAGEETQYF
>TRBD1|.|TRBJ1-5|TRBV6-6|17
TGTGCCAGCAGTCCTAGGACAGGGGGCGGCGGCAATCAGCCCCAGCATTTT
CASSPRTGGGGNQPQHF
>.|.|TRBJ2-3|TRBV29-1|15
TGCAGCGTTGAACTCAGGGGAGGTGTGGCAGATACGCAGTATTTT
CSVELRGGVADTQYF
>.|.|TRBJ2-4|TRBV28|15
TGTGCCAGCAGCACCGGGACTCACCGTGATAACATTCAGTACTTC
CASSTGTHRDNIQYF
>TRBD1|.|TRBJ1-6|TRBV27|13
TGTGCCAGCAGGGACAGGGGGCTTTCACCCCTCCACTTT
CASRDRGLSPLHF
>.|.|TRBJ1-3|TRBV11-2|15
TGTGCCAGCAGCACCCGGGGGGGCTCTGGAAACACCATATATTTT
CASSTRGGSGNTIYF
>.|.|TRBJ2-5|TRBV7-7|13
TGTGCCAGCAGCTTACAGGGGACAGAGACCCAGTACTTC
CASSLQGTETQYF
>.|.|TRBJ2-5|TRBV6-5|13
TGTGCCAGCGCCAGGGGAGGGCAAGAGACCCAGTACTTC
CASARGGQETQYF
>TRBD2|.|TRBJ2-3|TRBV2|13
TGTGCCAGCAGTGAAGAGACCTCCGGGGGGGAGTATTTT
CASSEETSGGEYF
>.|.|TRBJ2-7|TRBV6-6|12
TGTGCCAGCAGTCCTCCGGAGTACGAGCAGTACTTC
CASSPPEYEQYF
>TRBD2|.|TRBJ2-1|TRBV4-1|16
TGCGCCAGCAGCCAACCCGGGAGGCAGGTTTACAATGAGCAGTTCTTC
CASSQPGRQVYNEQFF
>.|.|TRBJ2-1|TRBV7-2|14
TGTGCCAGCAGTTACGGGGGAACCTACAATGAGCAGTTCTTC
CASSYGGTYNEQFF
>.|.|TRBJ1-2|TRBV6-2/TRBV6-3|12
TGTGCCAGCAGTCCATCAGGCTATGGCTACACCTTC
CASSPSGYGYTF
>.|once|TRBJ2-7|TRBV7-2|14
TGTGCCAGCAGCTCGGGGTCGGGCAGGTACGAGCAGTACTTC
CASSSGSGRYEQYF
>TRBD2|.|TRBJ2-5|TRBV15|15
TGTGCCACCAGCAGAGAAATGGGTAGCGGGGGAGCCCAGTACTTC
CATSREMGSGGAQYF
>.|.|TRBJ1-3|TRBV18|14
TGTGCCAGCTCACCACCCGGAGGAGGAAACACCATATATTTT
CASSPPGGGNTIYF
>.|few|TRBJ1-2|TRBV27|13
TGTGCCAGCAGTTTATCGATCGGGTTTGGCTACACCTTC
CASSLSIGFGYTF
>.|.|TRBJ2-3|TRBV7-2|15
TGTGCCAGCAGCGATAGCGGAGAAAGCACAGATACGCAGTATTTT
CASSDSGESTDTQYF
>.|.|TRBJ2-2|TRBV21-1|17
TGTGCCAGCAGCAGGTTTTCTAGCGGGGGGCCCACCGGGGAGCTGTTTTTT
CASSRFSSGGPTGELFF
>TRBD2|.|TRBJ2-1|TRBV29-1|14
TGCAGCGTTGGACTAGCGGGGAGAGGCAATGAGCAGTTCTTC
CSVGLAGRGNEQFF
>.|.|TRBJ1-2|TRBV28|12
TGTGCCAGCACCGACCGGAATAATGGCTACACCTTC
CASTDRNNGYTF
>TRBD1|once|TRBJ1-5|TRBV18|16
TGTGCCAGCTCACCCGGGACAGGGGGTTTTGGTCAGCCCCAGCATTTT
CASSPGTGGFGQPQHF
>.|.|TRBJ1-5|TRBV4-1|16
TGCGCCAGCAGCCATATCGACGGGGGGCTAAGTCAGCCCCAGCATTTT
CASSHIDGGLSQPQHF
>.|few|TRBJ2-7|TRBV5-4|13
TGTGCCAGCAGCTTGGGAGCCACCGGGGAGCAGTACTTC
CASSLGATGEQYF
>TRBD1|.|TRBJ2-5|TRBV7-9|17
TGTGCCAGCAGCGACGAAGGACAGGGGGCGGAGGGAGAGACCCAGTACTTC
CASSDEGQGAEGETQYF
>.|.|TRBJ2-3|TRBV7-9|13
TGTGCCAGCAGCCTGCAGGGTGGGGATACGCAGTATTTT
CASSLQGGDTQYF
>TRBD1|once|TRBJ1-2|TRBV7-9|16
TGTGCCAGCAGCCTTGGGACAGGGGGCACAGTATATGGCTACACCTTC
CASSLGTGGTVYGYTF
>.|.|TRBJ2-5|TRBV11-2|11
TGTGCCATCCAGCTTCGGGAGACCCAGTACTTC
CAIQLRETQYF